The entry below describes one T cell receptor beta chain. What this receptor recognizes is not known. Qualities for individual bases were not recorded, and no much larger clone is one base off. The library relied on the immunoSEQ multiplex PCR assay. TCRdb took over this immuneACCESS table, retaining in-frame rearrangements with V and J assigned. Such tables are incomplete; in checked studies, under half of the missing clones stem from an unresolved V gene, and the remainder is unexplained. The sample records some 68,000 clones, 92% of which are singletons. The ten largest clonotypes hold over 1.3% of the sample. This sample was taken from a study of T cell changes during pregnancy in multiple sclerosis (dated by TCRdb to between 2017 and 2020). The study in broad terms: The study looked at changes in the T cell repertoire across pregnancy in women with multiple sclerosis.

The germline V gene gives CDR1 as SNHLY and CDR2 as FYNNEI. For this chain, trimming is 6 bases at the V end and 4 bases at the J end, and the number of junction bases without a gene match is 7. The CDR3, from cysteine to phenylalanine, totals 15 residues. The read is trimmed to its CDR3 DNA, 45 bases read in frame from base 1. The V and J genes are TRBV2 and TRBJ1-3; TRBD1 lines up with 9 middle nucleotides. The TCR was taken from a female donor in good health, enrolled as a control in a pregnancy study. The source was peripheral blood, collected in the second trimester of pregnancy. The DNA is TGTGCCAGCAGCTTGGGGACAGGGATCGGAAACACCATATATTTT. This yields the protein CASSLGTGIGNTIYF.